These 2 T cell receptor beta chains were sequenced from one sample in a study of T cells after yellow fever vaccination. TCRdb ran MiXCR on the 5' RACE reads and lists one entry per CDR3 protein. The sample comprises under 300,000 distinct CDR3 sequences, about 7% of which are singletons, and roughly 0.9% rests with the top ten. Specimen: CD4+ T cells sorted from PBMCs, collected 15 days after the yellow fever booster vaccination. These receptors were collected from a man aged 25 to 45 who received the YFV17D yellow fever vaccine.

This clonotype has more than one count but fewer than ten. The rearrangement uses TRBV12-3 or TRBV12-4 and TRBJ2-7, with TRBD2 identical over 9 bases. The CDR3 extends over 15 amino acids. With V trimmed by 5 bases and J by 5 bases, 10 bases remained unmatched. CDR3 region: CASSPTGTSFHEQYF. For the CDR3, the DNA is TGTGCCAGCAGTCCAACCGGGACTAGCTTCCACGAGCAGTACTTC.

The chain has TRBV20-1 and TRBJ2-1; TRBD2 matches at 8 bases. The CDR3 loop spans 18 amino acids. The ends lost 5 bases at V and 0 bases at J; junction bases unmatched: 15. Germline V gives CDR1 DFQATT, CDR2 SNEGSKA (reference sequence). The DNA of the CDR3 is TGCAGTGCTCAGCCTACGGGGTTAGCGGGGAGCTCCTACAATGAGCAGTTCTTC. Protein sequence: CSAQPTGLAGSSYNEQFF.